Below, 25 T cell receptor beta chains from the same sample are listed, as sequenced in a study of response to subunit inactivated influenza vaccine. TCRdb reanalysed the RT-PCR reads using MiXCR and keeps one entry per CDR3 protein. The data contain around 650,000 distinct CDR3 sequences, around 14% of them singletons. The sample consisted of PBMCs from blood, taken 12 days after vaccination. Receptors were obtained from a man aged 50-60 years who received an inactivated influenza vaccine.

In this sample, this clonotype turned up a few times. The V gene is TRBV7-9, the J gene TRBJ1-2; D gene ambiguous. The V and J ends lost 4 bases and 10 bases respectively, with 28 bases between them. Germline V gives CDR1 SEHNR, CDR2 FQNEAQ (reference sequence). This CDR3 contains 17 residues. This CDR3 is CASSSGLTSKYRGVYTF. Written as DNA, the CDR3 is TGTGCCAGCAGCTCCGGGCTGACCTCGAAATACAGAGGTGTCTACACCTTC.

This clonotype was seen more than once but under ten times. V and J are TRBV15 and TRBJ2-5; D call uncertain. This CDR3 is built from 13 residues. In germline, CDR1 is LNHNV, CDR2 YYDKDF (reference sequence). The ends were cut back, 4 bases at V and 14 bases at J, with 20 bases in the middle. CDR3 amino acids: CATSTAFKGQAYF. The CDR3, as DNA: TGTGCCACCAGCACAGCCTTTAAAGGGCAGGCTTACTTC.

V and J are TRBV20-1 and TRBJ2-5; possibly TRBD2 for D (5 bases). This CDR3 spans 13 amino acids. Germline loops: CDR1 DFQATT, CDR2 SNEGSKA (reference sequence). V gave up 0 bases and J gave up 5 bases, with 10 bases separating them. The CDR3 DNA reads TGCAGTGCTAGAGATAACTGGAGGGAGACCCAGTACTTC. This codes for CSARDNWRETQYF.

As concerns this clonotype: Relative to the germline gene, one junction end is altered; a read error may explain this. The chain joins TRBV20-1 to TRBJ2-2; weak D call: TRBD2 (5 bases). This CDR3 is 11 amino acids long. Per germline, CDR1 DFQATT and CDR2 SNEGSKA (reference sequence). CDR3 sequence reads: CSARFAGEMFF. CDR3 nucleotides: TGCAGTGCTAGATTCGCCGGGGAGATGTTTTTT.

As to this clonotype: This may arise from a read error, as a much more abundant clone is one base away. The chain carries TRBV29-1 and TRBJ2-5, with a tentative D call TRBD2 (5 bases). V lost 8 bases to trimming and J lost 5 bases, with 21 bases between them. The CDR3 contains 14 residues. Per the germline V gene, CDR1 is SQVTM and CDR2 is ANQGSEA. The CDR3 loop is CSTFGHLRRETQYF. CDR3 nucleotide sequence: TGCAGCACATTTGGCCACCTGAGGAGGGAGACCCAGTACTTC. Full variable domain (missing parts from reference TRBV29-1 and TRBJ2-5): SAVISQKPSRDICQRGTSLTIQCQVDSQVTMMFWYRQQPGQSLTLIATANQGSEATYESGFVIDKFPISRPNLTFSTLTVSNMSPEDSSIYLCSTFGHLRRETQYFGPGTRLLVL.

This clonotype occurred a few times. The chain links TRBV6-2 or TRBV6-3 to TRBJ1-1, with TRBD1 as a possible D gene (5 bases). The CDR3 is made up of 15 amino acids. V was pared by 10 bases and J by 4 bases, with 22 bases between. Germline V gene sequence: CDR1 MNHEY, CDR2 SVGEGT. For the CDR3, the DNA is TGTGCCACCAAGGGGACGGAGGTAATAGGCACTGAAGCTTTCTTT. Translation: CATKGTEVIGTEAFF.

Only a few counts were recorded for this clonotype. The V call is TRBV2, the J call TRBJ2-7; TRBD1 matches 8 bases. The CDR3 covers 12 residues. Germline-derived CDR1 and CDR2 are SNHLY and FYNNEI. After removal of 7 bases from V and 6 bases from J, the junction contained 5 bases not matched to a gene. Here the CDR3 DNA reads TGTGCCAGCACTTTGGACAGGGTCGAGCAGTACTTC. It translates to CASTLDRVEQYF.

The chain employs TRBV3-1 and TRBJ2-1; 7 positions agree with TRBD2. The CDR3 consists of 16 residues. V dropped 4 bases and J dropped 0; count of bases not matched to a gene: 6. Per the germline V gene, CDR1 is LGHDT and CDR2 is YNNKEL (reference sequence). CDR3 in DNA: TGTGCCAGCAGCCCCCGGGGGGATATCTCCTACAATGAGCAGTTCTTC. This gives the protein CASSPRGDISYNEQFF.

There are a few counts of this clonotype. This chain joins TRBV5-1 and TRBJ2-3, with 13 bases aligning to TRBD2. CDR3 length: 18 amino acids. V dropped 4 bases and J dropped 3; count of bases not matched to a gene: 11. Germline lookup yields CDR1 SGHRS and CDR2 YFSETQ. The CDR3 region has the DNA TGCGCCAGCAGCCCTGGAGGGACTAGCGGGGCCCCGACAGATACGCAGTATTTT. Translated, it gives CASSPGGTSGAPTDTQYF.

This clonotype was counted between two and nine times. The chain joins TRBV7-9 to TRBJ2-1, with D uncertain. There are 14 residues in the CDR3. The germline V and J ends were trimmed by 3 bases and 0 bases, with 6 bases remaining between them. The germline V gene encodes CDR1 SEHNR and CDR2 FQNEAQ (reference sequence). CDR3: CASSFPNSYNEQFF. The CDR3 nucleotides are TGTGCCAGCAGCTTCCCCAACTCCTACAATGAGCAGTTCTTC. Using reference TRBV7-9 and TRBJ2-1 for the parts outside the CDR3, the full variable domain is DTGVSQNPRHKITKRGQNVTFRCDPISEHNRLYWYRQTLGQGPEFLTYFQNEAQLEKSRLLSDRFSAERPKGSFSTLEIQRTEQGDSAMYLCASSFPNSYNEQFFGPGTRLTVL.

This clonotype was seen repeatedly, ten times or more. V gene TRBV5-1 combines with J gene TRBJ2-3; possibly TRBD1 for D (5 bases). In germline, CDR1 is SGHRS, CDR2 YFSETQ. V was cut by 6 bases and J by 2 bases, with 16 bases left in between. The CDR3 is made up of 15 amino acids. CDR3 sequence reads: CASTLWGGNTDTQYF. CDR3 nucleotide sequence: TGCGCCAGCACCCTCTGGGGCGGTAACACAGATACGCAGTATTTT.

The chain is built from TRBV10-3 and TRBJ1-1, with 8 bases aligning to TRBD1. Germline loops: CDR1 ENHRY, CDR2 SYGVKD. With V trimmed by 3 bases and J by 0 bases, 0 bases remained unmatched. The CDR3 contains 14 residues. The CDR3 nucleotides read TGTGCCATCAGTGAACAGGGGGTGAACACTGAAGCTTTCTTT. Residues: CAISEQGVNTEAFF.

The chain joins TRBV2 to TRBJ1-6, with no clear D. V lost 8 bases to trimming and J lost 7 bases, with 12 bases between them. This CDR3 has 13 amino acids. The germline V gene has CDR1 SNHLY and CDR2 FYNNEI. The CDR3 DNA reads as TGTGCCAGCCAGGATGGTTACAATTCACCCCTCCACTTT. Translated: CASQDGYNSPLHF.

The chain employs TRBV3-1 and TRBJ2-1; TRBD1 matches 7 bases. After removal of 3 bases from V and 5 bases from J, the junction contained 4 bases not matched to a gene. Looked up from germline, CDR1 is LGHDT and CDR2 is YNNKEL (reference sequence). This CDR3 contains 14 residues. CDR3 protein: CASSHRQGDNEQFF. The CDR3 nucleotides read TGTGCCAGCAGCCATCGACAGGGTGACAATGAGCAGTTCTTC.

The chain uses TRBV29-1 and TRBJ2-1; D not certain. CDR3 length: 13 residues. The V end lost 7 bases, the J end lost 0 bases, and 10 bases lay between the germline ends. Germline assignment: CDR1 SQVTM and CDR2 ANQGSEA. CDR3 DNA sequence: TGCAGCGCTGACTCGAGCTCCTACAATGAGCAGTTCTTC. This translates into CSADSSSYNEQFF.

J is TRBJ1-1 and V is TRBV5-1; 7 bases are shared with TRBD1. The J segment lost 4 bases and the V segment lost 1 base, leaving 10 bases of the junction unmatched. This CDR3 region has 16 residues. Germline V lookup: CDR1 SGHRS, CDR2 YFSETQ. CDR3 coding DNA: TGCGCCAGCAGCTTGTCACCGGGACAGCCGAGCACTGAAGCTTTCTTT. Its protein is CASSLSPGQPSTEAFF.

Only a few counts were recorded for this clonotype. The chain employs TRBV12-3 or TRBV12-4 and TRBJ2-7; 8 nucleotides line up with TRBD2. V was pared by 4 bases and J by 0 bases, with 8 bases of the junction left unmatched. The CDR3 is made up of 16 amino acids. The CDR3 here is CASSSRGAGVSYEQYF. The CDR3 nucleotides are TGTGCCAGCAGTTCCCGGGGAGCGGGAGTCTCCTACGAGCAGTACTTC.

CDR3 DNA: TGCAGTGCTAGAGATTTAGGTGGGATCCACAAAATCTACGAGCAGTACTTC. Its translation: CSARDLGGIHKIYEQYF. V and J are TRBV20-1 and TRBJ2-7; no clear D. Germline CDR1 is DFQATT and CDR2 is SNEGSKA (reference sequence). The V and J ends lost 0 bases and 3 bases respectively, with 21 bases between them. CDR3 length equals 17 residues.

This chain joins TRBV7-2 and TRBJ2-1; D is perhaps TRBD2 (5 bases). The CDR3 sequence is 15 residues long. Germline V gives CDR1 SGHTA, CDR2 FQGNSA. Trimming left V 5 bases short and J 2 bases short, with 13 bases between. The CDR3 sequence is CASSPKAVAYNEQFF. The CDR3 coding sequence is TGTGCCAGCAGCCCAAAAGCGGTTGCCTACAATGAGCAGTTCTTC.

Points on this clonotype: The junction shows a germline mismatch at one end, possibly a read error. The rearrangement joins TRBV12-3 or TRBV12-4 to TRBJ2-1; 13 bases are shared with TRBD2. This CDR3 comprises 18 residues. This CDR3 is CTSCLAQLAGGSYNEQFF. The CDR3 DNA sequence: TGTACCAGCTGTTTAGCGCAACTAGCGGGAGGGTCATACAATGAGCAGTTCTTC.

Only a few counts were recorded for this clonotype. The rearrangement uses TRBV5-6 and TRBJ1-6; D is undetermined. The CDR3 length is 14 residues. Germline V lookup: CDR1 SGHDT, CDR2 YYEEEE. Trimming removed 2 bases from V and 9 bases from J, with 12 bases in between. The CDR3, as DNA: TGTGCCAGCAGCTTACTGGGAATGGGTTCACCCCTCCACTTT. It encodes CASSLLGMGSPLHF. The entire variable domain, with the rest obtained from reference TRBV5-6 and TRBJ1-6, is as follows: DAGVTQSPTHLIKTRGQQVTLRCSPKSGHDTVSWYQQALGQGPQFIFQYYEEEERQRGNFPDRFSGHQFPNYSSELNVNALLLGDSALYLCASSLLGMGSPLHFGNGTRLTVT.

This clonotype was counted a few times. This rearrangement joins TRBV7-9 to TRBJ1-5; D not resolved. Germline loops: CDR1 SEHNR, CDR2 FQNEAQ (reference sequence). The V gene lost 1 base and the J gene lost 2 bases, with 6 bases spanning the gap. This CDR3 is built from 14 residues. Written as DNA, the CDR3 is TGTGCCAGCAGCTTAGTAGCCGGCAATCAGCCCCAGCATTTT. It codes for CASSLVAGNQPQHF.

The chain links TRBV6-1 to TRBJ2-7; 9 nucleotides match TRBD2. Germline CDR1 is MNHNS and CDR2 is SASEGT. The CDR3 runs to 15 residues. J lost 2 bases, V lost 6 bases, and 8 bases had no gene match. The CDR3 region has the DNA TGTGCCAGCAGCCTGGGGACTAGCCAAACCTACGAGCAGTACTTC. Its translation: CASSLGTSQTYEQYF.

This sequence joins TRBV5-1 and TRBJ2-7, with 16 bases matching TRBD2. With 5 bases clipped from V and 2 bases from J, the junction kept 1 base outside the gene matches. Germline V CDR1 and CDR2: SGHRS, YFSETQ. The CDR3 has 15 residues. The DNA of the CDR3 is TGCGCCAGCAGAGGGACTAGCGGGGGGGCCTACGAGCAGTACTTC. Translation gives CASRGTSGGAYEQYF.

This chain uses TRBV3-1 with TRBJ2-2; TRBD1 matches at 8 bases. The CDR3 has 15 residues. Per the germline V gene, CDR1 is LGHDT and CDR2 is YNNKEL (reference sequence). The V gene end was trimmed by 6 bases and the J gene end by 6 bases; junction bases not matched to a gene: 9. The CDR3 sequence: CASSPKDRAAGELFF. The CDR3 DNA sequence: TGTGCCAGCAGTCCTAAGGACAGGGCGGCCGGGGAGCTGTTTTTT.